This TCR beta chain was captured in a study of cytomegalovirus exposure and HLA in healthy donors. Here immunoSEQ multiplex PCR was the method, and the copy in TCRdb shows in-frame clones only, minus some. The sample has 100,000 to 150,000 clones, approximately 95% seen once; the top ten hold about 1.7%. This CDR3 region has 15 residues. Germline V lookup: CDR1 MDHEN, CDR2 SYDVKM. J was trimmed by 2 bases and V by 4 bases; bases with no gene match: 7. This clonotype originated in a man between 18 and 35 years old in good health and CMV-seronegative. The chain recombines TRBV28 with TRBJ2-5; 7 nucleotides match TRBD2. Sequenced sample: PBMCs. CDR3 coding DNA: TGTGCCAGCAGTTCGCGACCGGGAGGTCAAGAGACCCAGTACTTC. Encoded protein: CASSSRPGGQETQYF.